Below are 18 T cell receptor beta chains sequenced from a single sample in a study of beta chain features in type 1 diabetes. Reverse transcription of all isolated RNA meant that expressed TCRB transcripts were sequenced. Some clones are missing from TCRdb's copy, which holds only in-frame ones; the method was immunoSEQ multiplex PCR. Of about 900,000 clones listed, about 17% are singletons. Input material: naive CD4+ T cells from blood. These receptors all come from a woman younger than 30 in good health.

This clone turned up a few times. V gene TRBV9 combines with J gene TRBJ2-5; TRBD2 is a possible D gene (7 bases). V lost 0 bases and J lost 1, with 13 bases in between. The CDR3 extends over 16 amino acids. CDR1 is SGDLS and CDR2 is YYNGEE in the germline V gene. As DNA, the CDR3 is TGTGCCAGCAGCGTAGGGGGAGGGACAACCCAAGAGACCCAGTACTTC. It specifies CASSVGGGTTQETQYF.

This sequence joins TRBV27 and TRBJ2-1; D is tentatively TRBD1 or TRBD2 (5 bases each). CDR3 size: 18 residues. Germline-derived CDR1 and CDR2 are MNHEY and SMNVEV (reference sequence). Trimming pared 0 bases from V and 0 bases from J, leaving 15 bases between. CDR3 nucleotides: TGTGCCAGCAGTTTATCTCGGGGCGGGTTACGCTCCTACAATGAGCAGTTCTTC. Translation: CASSLSRGGLRSYNEQFF.

This clone was detected a few times. This chain uses TRBV7-3 with TRBJ2-4; TRBD2 aligns across 7 bases. The CDR3 extends over 16 amino acids. V gave up 2 bases and J gave up 3 bases; unmatched junction bases: 7. Per germline, CDR1 SGHTA and CDR2 FQGTGA. The CDR3 spells CASSLGTTLVKNIQYF. CDR3 in DNA: TGTGCCAGCAGCTTAGGGACTACTTTGGTCAAAAACATTCAGTACTTC.

This clone appeared a few times. CDR3 DNA: TGCGCCAGCAGCCCGGGACTAGCGGGAGTCTACGAGCAGTACTTC. Its translation is CASSPGLAGVYEQYF. The gene calls are TRBV4-1 and TRBJ2-7, with TRBD2 matching over 14 bases. The CDR3 runs 15 residues. The J segment lost 3 bases and the V segment lost 4 bases, leaving 2 bases of the junction unmatched. Germline CDR1 is MGHRA and CDR2 is YSYEKL.

This clone was found a few times. The chain joins TRBV6-6 to TRBJ1-2; D possibly corresponds to TRBD1 (6 bases). The CDR3 length is 14 residues. In germline, CDR1 is MNHNY, CDR2 SVGAGI (reference sequence). The V and J ends lost 6 bases and 0 bases respectively, with 11 bases between them. The CDR3 here is CASSKDSPNYGYTF. CDR3 coding DNA: TGTGCCAGCAGCAAGGACAGCCCTAACTATGGCTACACCTTC.

The genes are TRBV7-2 and TRBJ2-1; tentatively, D is TRBD1 (5 bases). The germline V and J ends were trimmed by 1 base and 3 bases, with 10 bases remaining between them. The CDR3 length is 15 residues. Germline values: CDR1 SGHTA, CDR2 FQGNSA. As DNA, the CDR3 is TGTGCCAGCAGCTTAGACGCAGGGTTCTACAATGAGCAGTTCTTC. It specifies CASSLDAGFYNEQFF.

This clone was seen a few times. The chain uses TRBV5-1 and TRBJ2-1; D possibly corresponds to TRBD2 (6 bases). The germline gives CDR1 SGHRS, CDR2 YFSETQ. The CDR3 length is 16 residues. V lost 6 bases and J 3 bases, leaving 19 bases between the germline ends. CDR3 loop: CASTREPGVIYNEQFF. CDR3 DNA sequence: TGCGCCAGCACCCGAGAGCCGGGAGTGATCTACAATGAGCAGTTCTTC.

The rearrangement joins TRBV4-2 to TRBJ2-7, with D perhaps TRBD1 or TRBD2 (5 bases each). This CDR3 contains 15 residues. The germline V and J ends were trimmed by 0 bases and 3 bases, with 12 bases remaining between them. Germline CDR1 is LGHNA and CDR2 is YNFKEQ. The CDR3 here is CASSQDLGESYEQYF. CDR3 in DNA: TGTGCCAGCAGCCAAGACTTGGGGGAGAGCTACGAGCAGTACTTC.

The chain recombines TRBV19 with TRBJ1-1, with TRBD1 as a possible D gene (6 bases). Trimming stripped 6 bases from V and 0 bases from J, with 20 bases between. Germline assignment: CDR1 LNHDA and CDR2 SQIVND (reference sequence). This CDR3 has 17 amino acids. The CDR3 spells CASSNRQESSMNTEAFF. In DNA form, the CDR3 reads TGTGCCAGTAGCAACCGACAGGAGTCTTCCATGAACACTGAAGCTTTCTTT.

J is TRBJ2-1 and V is TRBV27; 12 bases agree with TRBD2. This CDR3 comprises 15 residues. Germline V gene lookup returns CDR1 MNHEY and CDR2 SMNVEV (reference sequence). The J segment lost 9 bases and the V segment lost 6 bases, leaving 9 bases of the junction unmatched. CDR3 nucleotides: TGTGCCAGCAGCCCTAGCGGGAGGGCCACGGGTGAGCAGTTCTTC. Translating it yields CASSPSGRATGEQFF.

The gene calls are TRBV10-3 and TRBJ1-2, with D maybe TRBD1 (5 bases). Trimming removed 6 bases at V and 8 bases at J, with 10 bases between. Germline assignment: CDR1 ENHRY and CDR2 SYGVKD. The CDR3 totals 11 residues. CDR3 residues: CAISRQGGYTF. The CDR3 nucleotides read TGTGCCATCAGCCGGCAGGGAGGCTACACCTTC.

The rearrangement uses TRBV11-2 and TRBJ1-5; perhaps TRBD1 as D (6 bases). The CDR3 consists of 14 residues. V lost 4 bases and J 2 bases, leaving 9 bases between the germline ends. Germline lookup yields CDR1 SGHAT and CDR2 FQNNGV. The CDR3 protein is CASSWDIGNQPQHF. Here the CDR3 DNA reads TGTGCCAGCAGCTGGGACATAGGCAATCAGCCCCAGCATTTT.

The chain recombines TRBV7-9 with TRBJ1-2; D remains ambiguous. Germline V gene data show CDR1 as SEHNR and CDR2 as FQNEAQ (reference sequence). The CDR3 has 11 amino acids. The V gene lost 1 base and the J gene lost 7 bases, with 4 bases spanning the gap. CDR3 sequence reads: CASSLVRGYTF. CDR3 in DNA: TGTGCCAGCAGCTTAGTACGTGGCTACACCTTC.

In this sample, this clone turned up a few times. CDR3: CASSIRTGTGDETQYF. The CDR3, as DNA: TGTGCCAGTAGTATACGAACCGGGACAGGGGATGAGACCCAGTACTTC. The chain couples TRBV19 to TRBJ2-5, with 10 nucleotides matching TRBD1. This CDR3 comprises 16 residues. J gave up 5 bases and V 2 bases, and 8 bases lay outside the gene matches. In germline, CDR1 is LNHDA, CDR2 SQIVND (reference sequence).

The chain is built from TRBV10-3 and TRBJ2-5; maybe TRBD2 (5 bases). Germline V lookup: CDR1 ENHRY, CDR2 SYGVKD. The CDR3 is 15 residues long. V lost 3 bases and J lost 3, with 14 bases in between. Here the CDR3 DNA reads TGTGCCATCAGTGAATCCCTGGACTCTAAAGAGACCCAGTACTTC. This encodes CAISESLDSKETQYF.

This clone was picked up a small number of times. The rearrangement uses TRBV27 and TRBJ2-7; D uncertain. The length of the CDR3 is 11 residues. CDR1 is MNHEY and CDR2 is SMNVEV in the germline V gene (reference sequence). Trimming took 5 bases from V and 4 from J, leaving 6 bases between them. The CDR3 sequence: CASSHKYEQYF. The CDR3, as DNA: TGTGCCAGCAGTCACAAATACGAGCAGTACTTC.

In this sample, this clone turned up a few times. The chain links TRBV5-8 to TRBJ2-7, with 9 bases lining up with TRBD2. CDR1 and CDR2 (germline): SGHTS, YDEGEE. The CDR3 is 17 residues long. J gave up 2 bases and V 0 bases, and 9 bases lay outside the gene matches. This chain's CDR3 is CASSLGMAAGGTYEQYF. In DNA form, the CDR3 reads TGTGCCAGCAGCTTGGGGATGGCAGCGGGAGGCACCTACGAGCAGTACTTC.

This clone was observed a handful of times. V usage is TRBV7-9 and J usage is TRBJ2-7; maybe TRBD2 (5 bases). Trimming took 5 bases from V and 2 from J, leaving 16 bases between them. The germline gives CDR1 SEHNR, CDR2 FQNEAQ (reference sequence). The CDR3 loop spans 15 amino acids. The CDR3: CASSPLLPRAYEQYF. The CDR3 coding sequence is TGTGCCAGCAGCCCCTTGCTCCCGCGGGCCTACGAGCAGTACTTC. Full variable domain (outside the CDR3, taken from reference TRBV7-9 and TRBJ2-7): DTGVSQNPRHKITKRGQNVTFRCDPISEHNRLYWYRQTLGQGPEFLTYFQNEAQLEKSRLLSDRFSAERPKGSFSTLEIQRTEQGDSAMYLCASSPLLPRAYEQYFGPGTRLTVT.